The T cell receptor (beta chain) described here comes from a study of monozygotic twins with inflammatory bowel disease. The CDR3 sequence is 17 residues long. CDR1 is MNHEY, CDR2 SVGEGT, per germline. Each CDR3 protein gets one entry in TCRdb, which reprocessed the 5' RACE reads and gives no DNA. Its clone listing holds roughly 320,000 distinct CDR3 sequences. Sequencing was carried out using blood. V gene TRBV6-2 or TRBV6-3 combines with J gene TRBJ1-5; TCRdb selects TRBD1, and the lack of DNA leaves this call unchecked. This receptor was obtained from a human donor with ulcerative colitis or Crohn's disease, or a healthy co-twin of an affected twin (not recorded which). The CDR3 protein is CASSYLFRRGDNQPQHF.